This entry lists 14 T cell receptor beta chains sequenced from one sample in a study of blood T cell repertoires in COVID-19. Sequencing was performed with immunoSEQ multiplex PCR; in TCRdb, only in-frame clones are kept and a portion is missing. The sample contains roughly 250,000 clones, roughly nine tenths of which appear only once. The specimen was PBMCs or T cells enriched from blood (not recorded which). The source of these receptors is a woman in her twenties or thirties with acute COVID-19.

In nucleotides, the CDR3 is TGTGCCAGCAGCTCACCCCTCCTAGCGGGAGAAGAGACCCAGTACTTC. The encoded protein is CASSSPLLAGEETQYF. The V gene is TRBV7-8, the J gene TRBJ2-5; 10 bases align to TRBD2. The CDR3 is made up of 16 amino acids. Losses at the gene ends were 4 bases for V and 3 bases for J; bases not matched to a gene: 8. Per germline, CDR1 SGHVS and CDR2 FQNEAQ.

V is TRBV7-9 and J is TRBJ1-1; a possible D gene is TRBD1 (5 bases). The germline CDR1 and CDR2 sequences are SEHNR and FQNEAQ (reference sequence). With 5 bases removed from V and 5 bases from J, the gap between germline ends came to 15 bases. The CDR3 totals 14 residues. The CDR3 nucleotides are TGTGCCAGCAGCCCCCCGTGGGGGGAGACTGAAGCTTTCTTT. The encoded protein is CASSPPWGETEAFF.

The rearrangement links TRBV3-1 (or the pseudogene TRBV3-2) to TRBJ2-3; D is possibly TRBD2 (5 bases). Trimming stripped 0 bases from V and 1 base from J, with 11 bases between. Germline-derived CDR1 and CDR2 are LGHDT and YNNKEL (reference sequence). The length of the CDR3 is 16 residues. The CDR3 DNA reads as TGTGCCAGCAGCCAAGAGGAGGAGGTCGGCACAGATACGCAGTATTTT. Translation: CASSQEEEVGTDTQYF.

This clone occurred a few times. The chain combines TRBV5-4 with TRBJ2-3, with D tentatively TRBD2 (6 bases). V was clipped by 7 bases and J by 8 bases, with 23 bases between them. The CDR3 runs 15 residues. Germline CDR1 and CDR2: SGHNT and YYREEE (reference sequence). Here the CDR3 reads CASGPQGSGGGTQYF. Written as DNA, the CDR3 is TGTGCCAGCGGACCGCAGGGTTCCGGGGGTGGTACGCAGTATTTT. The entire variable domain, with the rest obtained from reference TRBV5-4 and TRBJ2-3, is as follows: ETGVTQSPTHLIKTRGQQVTLRCSSQSGHNTVSWYQQALGQGPQFIFQYYREEENGRGNFPPRFSGLQFPNYSSELNVNALELDDSALYLCASGPQGSGGGTQYFGPGTRLTVL.

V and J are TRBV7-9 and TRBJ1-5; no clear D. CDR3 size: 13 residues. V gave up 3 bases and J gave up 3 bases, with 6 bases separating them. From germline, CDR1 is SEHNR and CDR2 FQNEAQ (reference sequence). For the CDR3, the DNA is TGTGCCAGCAGCTTGGCAAACAATCAGCCCCAGCATTTT. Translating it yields CASSLANNQPQHF.

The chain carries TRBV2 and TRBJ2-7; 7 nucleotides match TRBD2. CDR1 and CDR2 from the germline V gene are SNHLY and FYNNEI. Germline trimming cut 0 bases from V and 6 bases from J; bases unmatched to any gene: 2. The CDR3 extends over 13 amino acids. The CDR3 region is CASSEAPGGEQYF. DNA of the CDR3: TGTGCCAGCAGTGAAGCGCCGGGGGGCGAGCAGTACTTC.

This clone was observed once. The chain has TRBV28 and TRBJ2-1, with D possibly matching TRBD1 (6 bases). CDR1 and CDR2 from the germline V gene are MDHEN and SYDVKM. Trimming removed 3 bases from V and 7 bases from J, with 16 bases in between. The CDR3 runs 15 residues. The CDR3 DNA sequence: TGTGCCAGCAGTTTCAGACAGGTCGGAGTGAATGAGCAGTTCTTC. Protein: CASSFRQVGVNEQFF. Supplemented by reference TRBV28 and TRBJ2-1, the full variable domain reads DVKVTQSSRYLVKRTGEKVFLECVQDMDHENMFWYRQDPGLGLRLIYFSYDVKMKEKGDIPEGYSVSREKKERFSLILESASTNQTSMYLCASSFRQVGVNEQFFGPGTRLTVL.

CDR3 nucleotides: TGTGCCATCGGACAGGGAACAGATGTGGGCCCCCGAAACAATGAGCAGTTCTTC. Translation gives CAIGQGTDVGPRNNEQFF. The rearrangement joins TRBV10-3 to TRBJ2-1; 8 bases line up with TRBD1. The junction had 20 bases not matched to a gene; V was cut back by 8 bases and J by 5 bases. The length of the CDR3 is 18 residues. In germline, CDR1 is ENHRY, CDR2 SYGVKD.

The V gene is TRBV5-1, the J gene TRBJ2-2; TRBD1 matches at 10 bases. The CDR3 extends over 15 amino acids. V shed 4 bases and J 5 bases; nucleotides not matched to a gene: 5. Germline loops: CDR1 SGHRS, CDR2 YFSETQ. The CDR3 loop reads CASSAPGQGTGELFF. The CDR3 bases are TGCGCCAGCAGCGCGCCGGGACAGGGGACCGGGGAGCTGTTTTTT.

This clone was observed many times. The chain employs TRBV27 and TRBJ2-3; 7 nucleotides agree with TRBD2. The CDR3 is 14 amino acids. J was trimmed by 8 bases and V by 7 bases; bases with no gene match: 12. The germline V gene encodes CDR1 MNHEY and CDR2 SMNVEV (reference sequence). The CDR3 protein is CASISGGVASTQYF. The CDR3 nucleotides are TGTGCCAGCATCTCGGGGGGAGTTGCGAGTACGCAGTATTTT.

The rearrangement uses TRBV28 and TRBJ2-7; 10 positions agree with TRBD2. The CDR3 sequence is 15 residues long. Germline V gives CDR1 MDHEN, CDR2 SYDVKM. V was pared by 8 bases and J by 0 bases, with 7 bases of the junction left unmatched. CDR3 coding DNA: TGTGCCAGCGGCAAACGGACTAGCGGCTCCTACGAGCAGTACTTC. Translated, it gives CASGKRTSGSYEQYF.

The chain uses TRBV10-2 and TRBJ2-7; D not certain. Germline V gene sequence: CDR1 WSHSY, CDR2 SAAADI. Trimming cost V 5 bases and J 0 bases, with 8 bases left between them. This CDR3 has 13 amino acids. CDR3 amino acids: CASSTRSSYEQYF. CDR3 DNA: TGCGCCAGCAGTACGCGGAGCTCCTACGAGCAGTACTTC.

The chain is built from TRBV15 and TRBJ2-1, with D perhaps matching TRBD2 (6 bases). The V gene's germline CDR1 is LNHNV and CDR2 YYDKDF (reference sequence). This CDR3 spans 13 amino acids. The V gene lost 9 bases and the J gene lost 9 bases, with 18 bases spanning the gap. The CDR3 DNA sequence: TGTGCCACGAAGGAGGGCCCCTGGGGTGAGCAGTTCTTC. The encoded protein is CATKEGPWGEQFF.

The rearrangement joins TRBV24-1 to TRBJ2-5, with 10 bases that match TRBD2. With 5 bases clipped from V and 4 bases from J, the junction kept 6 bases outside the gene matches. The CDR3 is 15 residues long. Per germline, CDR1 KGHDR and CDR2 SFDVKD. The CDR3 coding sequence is TGTGCCACCAGTGGTCCTAGCGGGGGTTCAGAGACCCAGTACTTC. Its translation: CATSGPSGGSETQYF.